This TCR beta chain was found in a study of blood T cell repertoires in COVID-19. Whole-study context: There were acute and convalescent COVID-19 samples, and they came from the United States, Italy and Spain.

The V and J ends lost 0 bases and 8 bases respectively, with 16 bases between them. CDR1 LGHDT and CDR2 YNNKEL come from the germline V gene (reference sequence). The CDR3 runs 16 residues. The data were produced by immunoSEQ multiplex PCR, yet TCRdb's version contains in-frame clones alone and is incomplete. The data contain about 110,000 clones, under 80% of them singletons. This chain joins TRBV3-1 (or the pseudogene TRBV3-2) and TRBJ1-4; D is perhaps TRBD1 (5 bases). This TCR derives from a man between 70 and 80 years old with active or convalescent COVID-19. Sequencing was performed on peripheral blood. CDR3 DNA sequence: TGTGCCAGCAGCCAAGATGTCGTCAGGGTGAACGAAAAACTGTTTTTT. As protein: CASSQDVVRVNEKLFF.